This TCR beta chain was recovered during a study of blood T cells in healthy people across ages. This CDR3 comprises 15 residues. Germline V gives CDR1 SGHRS, CDR2 YFSETQ. With 4 bases clipped from V and 4 bases from J, the junction kept 10 bases outside the gene matches. This clonotype was recorded a few times. Through a sample-barcoded 5' primer and a J-beta primer mix, a second PCR was run for 7 to 11 cycles. A template-switch adaptor with 12 random nucleotides tagged each cDNA molecule. Any given sample supplied a minimum of 3 million CDR3-containing paired-end reads. TCRdb independently ran MiXCR on the 5' RACE reads; one entry per CDR3 protein. The repertoire holds more than 1.4 million distinct CDR3 sequences, 40% to 50% seen once, with 7% to 9% in the top ten.

The receptor's source is a young woman in good health. The chain links TRBV5-1 to TRBJ1-2; TRBD1 matches at 7 bases. Sample: blood. The CDR3 DNA reads as TGCGCCAGCAGCCCGGACAGGATGAAACTCTATGGCTACACCTTC. As protein: CASSPDRMKLYGYTF.